One sample yielded the 11 T cell receptor beta chains listed below, sequenced in a study of immune cell composition in non-small cell lung cancer. This table comes from immunoSEQ multiplex PCR, and its TCRdb copy is limited to in-frame clones, with some not included. The sample lists roughly 16,000 clones, 77% occurring once. The normal lung sample lay at least 3 cm, and maximally far, from the tumour. The same sample was also studied in work on CD4 T cells in lung cancer.

The sample consisted of non-adjacent lung tissue. Every receptor here comes from a human donor with non-small cell lung cancer.

The genes are TRBV6-1 and TRBJ1-1; 9 bases are shared with TRBD1. J gave up 10 bases and V 6 bases, and 15 bases lay outside the gene matches. Germline assignment: CDR1 MNHNS and CDR2 SASEGT. This CDR3 is 15 amino acids long. CDR3 residues: CASSSRTGGTLRAFF. The CDR3 DNA is TGTGCCAGCAGCAGTAGAACAGGGGGCACCTTACGAGCTTTCTTT.

DNA for the CDR3: TGTGCCAGCAGCTTAGAACAGTTTCGTGGCGAGCAGTACTTC. Amino acid sequence: CASSLEQFRGEQYF. This chain joins TRBV7-2 and TRBJ2-7; no clear D. The CDR3 runs to 14 residues. The V end lost 1 base, the J end lost 6 bases, and 13 bases lay between the germline ends. CDR1 and CDR2 from the germline V gene are SGHTA and FQGNSA.

This chain joins TRBV7-2 and TRBJ2-7; TRBD2 is a possible D gene (6 bases). The CDR3 has 15 amino acids. V was trimmed by 3 bases and J by 2 bases, leaving 14 bases between them. From germline, CDR1 is SGHTA and CDR2 FQGNSA. CDR3 DNA sequence: TGTGCCAGCAGCTTTTCCCGGGACTTGCCCTACGAGCAGTACTTC. Encoded protein: CASSFSRDLPYEQYF.

CDR3 bases: TGTGCCACCAGAAAGGGCCAGGACATCTACGAGCAGTACTTC. This codes for CATRKGQDIYEQYF. V and J are TRBV15 and TRBJ2-7; possibly TRBD1 for D (5 bases). V dropped 6 bases and J dropped 3 bases, with 15 bases sitting between them. The CDR3 is made up of 14 amino acids. In germline, CDR1 is LNHNV, CDR2 YYDKDF (reference sequence).

This sequence joins TRBV11-3 and TRBJ2-5, with 9 bases that match TRBD2. The germline CDR1 and CDR2 sequences are SGHNT and YENEEA. Trimming took 0 bases from V and 5 from J; bases not matched to a gene: 10. This CDR3 contains 17 residues. Here the CDR3 DNA reads TGTGCCAGCAGCTTAGATCCCTACCGAACTAGCGGGGAGACCCAGTACTTC. Encoded protein: CASSLDPYRTSGETQYF.

This chain's CDR3 is CASSSWPSGGARETQYF. The CDR3 nucleotides read TGCGCCAGCAGCTCCTGGCCTAGCGGGGGGGCACGGGAGACCCAGTACTTC. The chain joins TRBV5-1 to TRBJ2-5, with 12 bases fitting TRBD2. Losses at the gene ends were 3 bases for V and 5 bases for J; bases not matched to a gene: 11. CDR3 size: 17 residues. Germline V CDR1 and CDR2: SGHRS, YFSETQ.

This chain links TRBV7-2 with TRBJ1-2; possibly TRBD1 for D (5 bases). CDR3 length equals 15 residues. The germline CDR1 and CDR2 sequences are SGHTA and FQGNSA. With 7 bases removed from V and 2 bases from J, the gap between germline ends came to 17 bases. The CDR3 protein is CASNDRRRGNYGYTF. CDR3 coding DNA: TGTGCCAGCAACGACAGAAGGCGGGGAAACTATGGCTACACCTTC.

In this sample, this clone turned up a few times. Other DNA sequences in this specimen translate into the identical CDR3. V gene TRBV18 combines with J gene TRBJ2-7; possible D gene TRBD1, 5 bases. The germline CDR1 and CDR2 sequences are KGHSH and LQKENI. Trimming cost V 2 bases and J 3 bases, with 8 bases left between them. The CDR3 consists of 13 residues. CDR3 nucleotide sequence: TGTGCCAGCTCACCAGCCAGGGACTACGAGCAGTACTTC. This sequence encodes CASSPARDYEQYF.

This sequence joins TRBV30 and TRBJ1-2; a weak D match, TRBD1 (5 bases). The CDR3 totals 13 residues. CDR1 and CDR2 (germline): GTSNPN, SVGIG (reference sequence). The V end lost 3 bases, the J end lost 5 bases, and 13 bases lay between the germline ends. The CDR3 sequence is CAWRQEEIYGYTF. CDR3 nucleotide sequence: TGTGCCTGGAGACAGGAGGAGATTTATGGCTACACCTTC.

Only one count was recorded for this clone. The chain uses TRBV2 and TRBJ2-5, with D possibly being TRBD2 (5 bases). Trimming took 5 bases from V and 5 from J, leaving 18 bases between them. The CDR3 length is 15 residues. Germline CDR1 is SNHLY and CDR2 is FYNNEI. The CDR3 here is CASSPPGLRVETQYF. The CDR3 DNA is TGTGCCAGCAGTCCACCCGGACTGCGGGTGGAGACCCAGTACTTC.

Details on this clone: A junction end diverges from the germline sequence, so it may reflect a read error. The V and J genes are TRBV7-9 and TRBJ2-6, with 11 bases that match TRBD1. The germline V gene has CDR1 SEHNR and CDR2 FQNEAQ (reference sequence). The CDR3 has 14 amino acids. The CDR3: CAGQGVSGANVLTF. Written as DNA, the CDR3 is TGCGCGGGACAGGGGGTTTCTGGGGCCAACGTCCTGACTTTC. Looking up the rest from reference TRBV7-9 and TRBJ2-6 gives the full variable domain: DTGVSQNPRHKITKRGQNVTFRCDPISEHNRLYWYRQTLGQGPEFLTYFQNEAQLEKSRLLSDRFSAERPKGSFSTLEIQRTEQGDSAMYLCAGQGVSGANVLTFGAGSRLTVL.